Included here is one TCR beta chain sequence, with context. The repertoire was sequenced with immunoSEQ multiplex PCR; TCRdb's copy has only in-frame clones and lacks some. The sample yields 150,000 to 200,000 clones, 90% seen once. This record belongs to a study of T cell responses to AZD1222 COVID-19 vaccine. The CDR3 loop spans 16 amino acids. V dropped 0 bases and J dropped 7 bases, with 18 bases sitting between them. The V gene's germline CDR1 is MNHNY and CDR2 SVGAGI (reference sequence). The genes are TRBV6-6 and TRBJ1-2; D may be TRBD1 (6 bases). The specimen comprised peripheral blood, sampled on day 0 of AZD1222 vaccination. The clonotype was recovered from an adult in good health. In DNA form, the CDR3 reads TGTGCCAGCAGTTACTCCGTCGAAACAGGGTCGGGTGGCTACACCTTC. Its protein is CASSYSVETGSGGYTF.